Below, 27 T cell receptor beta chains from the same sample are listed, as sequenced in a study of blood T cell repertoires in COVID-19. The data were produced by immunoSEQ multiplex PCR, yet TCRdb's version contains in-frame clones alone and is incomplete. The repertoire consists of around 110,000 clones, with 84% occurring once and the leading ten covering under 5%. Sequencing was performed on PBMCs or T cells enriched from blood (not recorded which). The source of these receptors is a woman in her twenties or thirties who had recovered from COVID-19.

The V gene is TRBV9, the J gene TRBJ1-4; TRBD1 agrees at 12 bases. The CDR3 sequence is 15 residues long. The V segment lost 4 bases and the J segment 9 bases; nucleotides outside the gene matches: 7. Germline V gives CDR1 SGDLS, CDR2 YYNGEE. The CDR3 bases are TGTGCCAGCAGCCCAATGGGACAGGGGGCGCAAAAACTGTTTTTT. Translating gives CASSPMGQGAQKLFF. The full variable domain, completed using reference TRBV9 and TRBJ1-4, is DSGVTQTPKHLITATGQRVTLRCSPRSGDLSVYWYQQSLDQGLQFLIQYYNGEERAKGNILERFSAQQFPDLHSELNLSSLELGDSALYFCASSPMGQGAQKLFFGSGTQLSVL.

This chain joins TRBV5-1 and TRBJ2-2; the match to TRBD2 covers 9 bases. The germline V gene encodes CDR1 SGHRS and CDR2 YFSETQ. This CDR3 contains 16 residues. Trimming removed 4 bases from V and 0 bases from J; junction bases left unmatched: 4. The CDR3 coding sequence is TGCGCCAGCAGCAAGACTAGCGGTACGAACACCGGGGAGCTGTTTTTT. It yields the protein CASSKTSGTNTGELFF.

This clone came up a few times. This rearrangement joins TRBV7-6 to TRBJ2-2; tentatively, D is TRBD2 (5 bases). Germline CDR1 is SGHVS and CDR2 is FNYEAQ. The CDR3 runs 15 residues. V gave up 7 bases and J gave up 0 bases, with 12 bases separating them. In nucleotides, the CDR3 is TGTGCCAGCACCCCCACTAGGTCGAACACCGGGGAGCTGTTTTTT. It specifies CASTPTRSNTGELFF.

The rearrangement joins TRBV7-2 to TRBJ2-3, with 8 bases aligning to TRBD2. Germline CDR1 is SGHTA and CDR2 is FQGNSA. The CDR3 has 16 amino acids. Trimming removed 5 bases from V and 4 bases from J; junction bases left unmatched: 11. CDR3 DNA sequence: TGTGCCAGCAGCGAAACCCGGACTAGCAGCCCAGATACGCAGTATTTT. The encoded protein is CASSETRTSSPDTQYF.

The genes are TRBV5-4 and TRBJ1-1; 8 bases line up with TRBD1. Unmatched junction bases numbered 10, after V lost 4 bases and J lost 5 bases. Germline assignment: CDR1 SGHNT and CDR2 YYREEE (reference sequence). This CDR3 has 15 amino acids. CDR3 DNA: TGTGCCAGCAGCCTTATGACAGGGGCCCCAACTGAAGCTTTCTTT. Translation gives CASSLMTGAPTEAFF.

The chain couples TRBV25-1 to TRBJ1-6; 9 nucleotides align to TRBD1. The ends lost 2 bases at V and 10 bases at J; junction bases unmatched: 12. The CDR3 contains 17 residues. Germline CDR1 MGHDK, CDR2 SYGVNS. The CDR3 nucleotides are TGTGCCAGCAGTGAACTCGCGGAACAGGGGGCCTTCTCACCCCTCCACTTT. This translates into CASSELAEQGAFSPLHF.

The CDR3 loop reads CAITRDRGRRGKNTEAFF. In DNA, the CDR3 is TGTGCCATCACCCGGGACAGGGGGCGCCGGGGGAAGAACACTGAAGCTTTCTTT. The chain employs TRBV10-3 and TRBJ1-1; 12 bases match TRBD1. Germline V CDR1 and CDR2: ENHRY, SYGVKD. V lost 7 bases and J lost 1; bases outside the gene matches: 13. This CDR3 region has 18 residues.

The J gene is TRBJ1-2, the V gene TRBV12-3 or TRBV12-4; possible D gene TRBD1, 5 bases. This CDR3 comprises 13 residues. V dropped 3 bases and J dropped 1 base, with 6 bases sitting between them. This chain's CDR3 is CASSLTVNYGYTF. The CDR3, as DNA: TGTGCCAGCAGTTTGACAGTTAACTATGGCTACACCTTC.

The CDR3 DNA reads TGTGCCAGCACCTCGGGCGGGGGGGCTAGCAATCAGCCCCAGCATTTT. Translating gives CASTSGGGASNQPQHF. J is TRBJ1-5 and V is TRBV7-9; D may be TRBD1 (6 bases). CDR3 size: 16 residues. With 7 bases removed from V and 0 bases from J, the gap between germline ends came to 16 bases. Germline CDR1 reads SEHNR; CDR2 reads FQNEAQ (reference sequence).

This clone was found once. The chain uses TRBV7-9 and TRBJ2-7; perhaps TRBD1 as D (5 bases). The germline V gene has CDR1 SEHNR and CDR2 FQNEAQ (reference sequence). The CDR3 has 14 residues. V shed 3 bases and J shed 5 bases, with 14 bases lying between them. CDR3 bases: TGTGCCAGCAGCTTCAACCGAAGGGGCAACGAGCAGTACTTC. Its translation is CASSFNRRGNEQYF.

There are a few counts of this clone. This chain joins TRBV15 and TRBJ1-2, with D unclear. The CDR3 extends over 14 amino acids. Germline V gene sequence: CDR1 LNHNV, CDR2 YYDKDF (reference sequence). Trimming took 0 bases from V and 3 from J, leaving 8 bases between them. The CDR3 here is CATSRDIGDYGYTF. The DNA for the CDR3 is TGTGCCACCAGCAGAGATATAGGAGACTATGGCTACACCTTC.

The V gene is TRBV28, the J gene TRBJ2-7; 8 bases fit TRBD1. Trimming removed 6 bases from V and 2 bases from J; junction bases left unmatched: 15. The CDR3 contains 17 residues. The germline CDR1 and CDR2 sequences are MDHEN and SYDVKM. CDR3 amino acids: CASSPATLGQGPYEQYF. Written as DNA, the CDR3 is TGTGCCAGCAGCCCAGCCACCCTCGGACAGGGCCCCTACGAGCAGTACTTC.

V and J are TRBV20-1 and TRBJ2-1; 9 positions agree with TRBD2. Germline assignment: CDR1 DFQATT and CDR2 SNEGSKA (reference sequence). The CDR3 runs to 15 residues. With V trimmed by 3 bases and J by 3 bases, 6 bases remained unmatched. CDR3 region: CSASPREGRYNEQFF. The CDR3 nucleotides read TGCAGTGCTAGTCCGCGGGAGGGCCGCTACAATGAGCAGTTCTTC.

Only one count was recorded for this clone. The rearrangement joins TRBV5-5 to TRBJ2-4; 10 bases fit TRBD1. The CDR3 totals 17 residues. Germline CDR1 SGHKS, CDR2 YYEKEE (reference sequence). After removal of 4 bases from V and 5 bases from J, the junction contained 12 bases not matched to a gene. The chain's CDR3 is CASSQITGTGAQNIQYF. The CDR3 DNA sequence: TGTGCCAGCAGCCAAATTACCGGGACAGGGGCTCAAAACATTCAGTACTTC.

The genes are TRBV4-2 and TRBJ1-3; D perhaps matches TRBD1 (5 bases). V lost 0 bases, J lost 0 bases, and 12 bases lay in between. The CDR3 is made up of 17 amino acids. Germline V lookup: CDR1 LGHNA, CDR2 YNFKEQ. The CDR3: CASSQDYRTLSGNTIYF. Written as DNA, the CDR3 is TGTGCCAGCAGCCAAGATTACAGGACCCTCTCTGGAAACACCATATATTTT.

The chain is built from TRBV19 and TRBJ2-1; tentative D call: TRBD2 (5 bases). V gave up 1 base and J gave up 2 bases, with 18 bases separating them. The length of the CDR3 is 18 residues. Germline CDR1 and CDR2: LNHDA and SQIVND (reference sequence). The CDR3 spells CASSIGTLGLAPYNEQFF. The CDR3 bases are TGTGCCAGTAGTATAGGGACTTTGGGCCTAGCCCCCTACAATGAGCAGTTCTTC.

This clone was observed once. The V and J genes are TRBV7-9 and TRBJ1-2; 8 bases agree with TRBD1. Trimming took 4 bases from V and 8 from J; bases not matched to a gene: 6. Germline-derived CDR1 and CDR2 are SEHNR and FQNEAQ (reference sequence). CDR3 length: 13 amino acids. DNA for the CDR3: TGTGCCAGCAGCTGGGGACAGGCTGGCGGCTACACCTTC. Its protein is CASSWGQAGGYTF.

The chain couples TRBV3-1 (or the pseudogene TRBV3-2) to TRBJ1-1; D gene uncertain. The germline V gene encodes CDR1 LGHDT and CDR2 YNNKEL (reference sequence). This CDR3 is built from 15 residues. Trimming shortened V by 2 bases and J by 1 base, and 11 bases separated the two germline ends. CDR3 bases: TGTGCCAGCAGCCAAACTGCCGGTGGGAACACTGAAGCTTTCTTT. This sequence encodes CASSQTAGGNTEAFF.

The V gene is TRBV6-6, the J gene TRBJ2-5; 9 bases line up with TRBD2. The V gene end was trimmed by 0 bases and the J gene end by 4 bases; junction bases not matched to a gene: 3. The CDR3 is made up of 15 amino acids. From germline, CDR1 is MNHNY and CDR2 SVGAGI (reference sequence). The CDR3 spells CASSYSGLAGETQYF. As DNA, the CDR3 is TGTGCCAGCAGTTACTCGGGACTAGCAGGAGAGACCCAGTACTTC.

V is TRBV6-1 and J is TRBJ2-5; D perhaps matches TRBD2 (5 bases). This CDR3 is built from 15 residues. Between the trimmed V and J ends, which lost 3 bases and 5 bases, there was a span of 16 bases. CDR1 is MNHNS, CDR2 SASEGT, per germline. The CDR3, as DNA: TGTGCCAGCAGTGAGGATGGGAGACGGGTGGAGACCCAGTACTTC. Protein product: CASSEDGRRVETQYF.

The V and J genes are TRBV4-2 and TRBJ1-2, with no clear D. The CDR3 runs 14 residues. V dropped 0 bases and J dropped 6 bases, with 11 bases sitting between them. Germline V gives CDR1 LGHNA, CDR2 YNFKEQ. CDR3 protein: CASSQDGGGNGYTF. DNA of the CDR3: TGTGCCAGCAGCCAAGATGGAGGAGGGAATGGCTACACCTTC.

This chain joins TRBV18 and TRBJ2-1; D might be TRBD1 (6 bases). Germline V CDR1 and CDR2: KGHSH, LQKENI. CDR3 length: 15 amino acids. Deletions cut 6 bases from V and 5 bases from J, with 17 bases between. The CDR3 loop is CASSPGAGRDNEQFF. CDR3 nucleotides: TGTGCCAGCTCCCCAGGGGCAGGTCGGGACAATGAGCAGTTCTTC. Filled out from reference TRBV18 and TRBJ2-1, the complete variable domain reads NAGVMQNPRHLVRRRGQEARLRCSPMKGHSHVYWYRQLPEEGLKFMVYLQKENIIDESGMPKERFSAEFPKEGPSILRIQQVVRGDSAAYFCASSPGAGRDNEQFFGPGTRLTVL.

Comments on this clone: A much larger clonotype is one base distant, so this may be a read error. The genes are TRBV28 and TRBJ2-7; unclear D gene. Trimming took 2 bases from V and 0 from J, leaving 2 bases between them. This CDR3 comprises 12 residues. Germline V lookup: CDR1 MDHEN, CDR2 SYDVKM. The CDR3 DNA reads TGTGCCAGCAGTTTACTCTCCTACGAGCAGTACTTC. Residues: CASSLLSYEQYF.

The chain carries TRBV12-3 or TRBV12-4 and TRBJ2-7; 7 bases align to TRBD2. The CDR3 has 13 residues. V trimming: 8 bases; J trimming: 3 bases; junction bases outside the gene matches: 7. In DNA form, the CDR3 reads TGTGCCAGCCGGCGGGAGACCTACTACGAGCAGTACTTC. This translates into CASRRETYYEQYF.

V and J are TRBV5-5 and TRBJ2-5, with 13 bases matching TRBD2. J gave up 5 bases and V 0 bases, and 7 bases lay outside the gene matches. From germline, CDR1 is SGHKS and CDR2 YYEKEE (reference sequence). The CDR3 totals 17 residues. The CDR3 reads CASSLATSGRAGETQYF. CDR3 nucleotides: TGTGCCAGCAGCTTGGCCACTAGCGGGAGGGCCGGTGAGACCCAGTACTTC.

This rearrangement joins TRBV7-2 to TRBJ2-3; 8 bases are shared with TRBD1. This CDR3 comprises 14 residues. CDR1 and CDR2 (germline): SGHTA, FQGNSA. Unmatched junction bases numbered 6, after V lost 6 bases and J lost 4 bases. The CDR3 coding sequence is TGTGCCAGCAGACCAGGGGGCGGTTCAGATACGCAGTATTTT. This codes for CASRPGGGSDTQYF.

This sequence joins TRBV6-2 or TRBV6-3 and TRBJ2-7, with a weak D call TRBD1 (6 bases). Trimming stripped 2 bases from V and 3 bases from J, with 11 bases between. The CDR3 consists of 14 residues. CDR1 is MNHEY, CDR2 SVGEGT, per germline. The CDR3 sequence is CASSYVGGIYEQYF. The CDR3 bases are TGTGCCAGCAGTTACGTAGGGGGAATCTACGAGCAGTACTTC.